The 22 T cell receptor beta chains below come from one sample, sequenced in a study of CD8+CD57+ T cells in acquired aplastic anemia. The patients chosen for sequencing had shown expansion of CD8+CD57+ cells (detected by flow cytometry). Genomic DNA templated the TCR beta VDJ and CDR3 profiling. MiXCR was run by TCRdb on the reads, yielding one entry per CDR3 protein. The repertoire consists of 120,000 or so distinct CDR3 sequences, with 50% to 60% occurring once and the leading ten covering 29%. The material sequenced was sorted CD4+, CD8+, or CD8+CD57+ T cells (not recorded which) from PBMCs. The receptor set was obtained from a human donor with aplastic anemia.

The chain uses TRBV12-3 or TRBV12-4 and TRBJ2-1; 8 bases match TRBD1. CDR3 length: 14 amino acids. Trimming at V came to 7 bases and at J to 6 bases, leaving 8 bases not matched to a gene. CDR3 nucleotide sequence: TGTGCCAGCATGTGGCAGGGGGCCGGCAATGAGCAGTTCTTC. It encodes CASMWQGAGNEQFF.

This clonotype was recorded at least ten times. For the CDR3, the DNA is TGTGCCAGCAGCTTAGTTTACTCCTACGAGCAGTACTTC. Protein: CASSLVYSYEQYF. V and J are TRBV7-2 and TRBJ2-7; D ambiguous. Looked up from germline, CDR1 is SGHTA and CDR2 is FQGNSA. The CDR3 loop spans 13 amino acids. V lost 1 base, J lost 0 bases, and 4 bases lay in between.

In this sample, this clonotype turned up a few times. V is TRBV10-3 and J is TRBJ1-6; the D gene is possibly TRBD1 (5 bases). This CDR3 is 12 amino acids long. Trimming took 11 bases from V and 8 from J, leaving 13 bases between them. Germline V gene lookup returns CDR1 ENHRY and CDR2 SYGVKD. The CDR3 DNA reads as TGTGCCGTTGGGACGGGGGATTCACCCCTCCACTTT. It yields the protein CAVGTGDSPLHF.

J is TRBJ1-5 and V is TRBV25-1; TRBD1 is a possible D gene (5 bases). The ends were cut back, 0 bases at V and 2 bases at J, with 14 bases in the middle. Germline CDR1 reads MGHDK; CDR2 reads SYGVNS. CDR3 length: 17 amino acids. DNA of the CDR3: TGTGCCAGCAGTGAATATACGGGGGGAGGTGGCAATCAGCCCCAGCATTTT. Its translation: CASSEYTGGGGNQPQHF. Looking up the rest from reference TRBV25-1 and TRBJ1-5 gives the full variable domain: EADIYQTPRYLVIGTGKKITLECSQTMGHDKMYWYQQDPGMELHLIHYSYGVNSTEKGDLSSESTVSRIRTEHFPLTLESARPSHTSQYLCASSEYTGGGGNQPQHFGDGTRLSIL.

This clonotype was seen a few times. The chain links TRBV29-1 to TRBJ1-1, with 8 bases lining up with TRBD1. This CDR3 is built from 12 residues. V dropped 7 bases and J dropped 5; count of bases not matched to a gene: 6. Germline V gene sequence: CDR1 SQVTM, CDR2 ANQGSEA. Written as DNA, the CDR3 is TGCAGCGGTACAGGGGGGCGAACTGAAGCTTTCTTT. Amino acid sequence: CSGTGGRTEAFF.

The J gene is TRBJ1-2, the V gene TRBV20-1; TRBD1 might be the D (5 bases). The germline gives CDR1 DFQATT, CDR2 SNEGSKA (reference sequence). With 0 bases removed from V and 0 bases from J, the gap between germline ends came to 8 bases. This CDR3 is built from 14 residues. The CDR3 protein is CSAREGTSNYGYTF. The CDR3 DNA follows: TGCAGTGCTAGAGAGGGGACTTCTAACTATGGCTACACCTTC.

This clonotype has only a few counts. The chain couples TRBV2 to TRBJ1-2; D is uncertain. Germline CDR1 is SNHLY and CDR2 is FYNNEI. The CDR3 is 12 amino acids. V shed 8 bases and J shed 4 bases, with 11 bases lying between them. CDR3 sequence reads: CASWADGYGYTF. CDR3 nucleotide sequence: TGTGCCAGCTGGGCCGATGGCTATGGCTACACCTTC.

The genes are TRBV20-1 and TRBJ1-6; perhaps TRBD1 as D (5 bases). There are 12 residues in the CDR3. V was trimmed by 3 bases and J by 10 bases, leaving 10 bases between them. Germline V CDR1 and CDR2: DFQATT, SNEGSKA (reference sequence). The CDR3 here is CSARDGGSPLHF. The CDR3 nucleotides read TGCAGTGCTAGGGATGGGGGGTCACCCCTCCACTTT.

In DNA form, the CDR3 reads TGCAGCGTTGGCGGCGCGGAGGGATCATCCTACGAGCAGTACTTC. Translated, it gives CSVGGAEGSSYEQYF. The gene calls are TRBV29-1 and TRBJ2-7; a weak D match, TRBD2 (6 bases). The CDR3 spans 15 residues. Trimming removed 4 bases at V and 1 base at J, with 17 bases between. The germline CDR1 and CDR2 sequences are SQVTM and ANQGSEA.

This chain connects TRBV2 to TRBJ2-5; D is perhaps TRBD2 (6 bases). Trimming left V 5 bases short and J 3 bases short, with 10 bases between. CDR3 length: 13 residues. CDR1 and CDR2 from the germline V gene are SNHLY and FYNNEI. The CDR3 here is CASSRLVEETQYF. CDR3 coding DNA: TGTGCCAGCAGTCGACTAGTGGAAGAGACCCAGTACTTC.

This clonotype was recorded many times. V and J are TRBV7-9 and TRBJ1-1; the match to TRBD1 covers 11 bases. The CDR3 totals 16 residues. Germline CDR1 reads SEHNR; CDR2 reads FQNEAQ (reference sequence). Trimming cost V 8 bases and J 1 base; bases outside gene matches: 9. The CDR3 is CASCYGTGGGNTEAFF. As DNA, the CDR3 is TGTGCCAGCTGTTACGGGACAGGGGGTGGGAACACTGAAGCTTTCTTT.

The rearrangement links TRBV9 to TRBJ2-3; the D is unclear. The V end lost 3 bases, the J end lost 2 bases, and 16 bases lay between the germline ends. The CDR3 totals 16 residues. The V gene's germline CDR1 is SGDLS and CDR2 YYNGEE. DNA of the CDR3: TGTGCCAGCAGCGCCGTCATCGGCGTCAACACAGATACGCAGTATTTT. Protein: CASSAVIGVNTDTQYF. The full variable domain, with the rest looked up from reference TRBV9 and TRBJ2-3, is DSGVTQTPKHLITATGQRVTLRCSPRSGDLSVYWYQQSLDQGLQFLIQYYNGEERAKGNILERFSAQQFPDLHSELNLSSLELGDSALYFCASSAVIGVNTDTQYFGPGTRLTVL.

This clonotype was counted many times. This chain connects TRBV5-1 to TRBJ1-1, with D possibly TRBD1 on 5 matching bases. The germline gives CDR1 SGHRS, CDR2 YFSETQ. The CDR3 loop spans 15 amino acids. Trimming removed 5 bases at V and 0 bases at J, with 14 bases between. The CDR3 sequence is CASSPKGRMNTEAFF. CDR3 nucleotide sequence: TGCGCCAGCAGTCCTAAGGGGCGTATGAACACTGAAGCTTTCTTT.

This clonotype showed up many times. V usage is TRBV29-1 and J usage is TRBJ1-2, with 9 bases identical to TRBD1. The CDR3 contains 13 residues. CDR1 is SQVTM, CDR2 ANQGSEA, per germline. CDR3 amino acids: CRSNRDRAYGYTF. CDR3 nucleotide sequence: TGCAGATCAAATCGGGACAGGGCCTATGGCTACACCTTC.

The chain combines TRBV6-2 or TRBV6-3 with TRBJ2-3; 7 bases map to TRBD2. The germline V gene has CDR1 MNHEY and CDR2 SVGEGT. The CDR3 totals 17 residues. V trimming: 2 bases; J trimming: 4 bases; junction bases outside the gene matches: 12. The CDR3 spells CASSYGDYDPEADTQYF. CDR3 bases: TGTGCCAGCAGTTACGGGGACTACGACCCGGAGGCAGATACGCAGTATTTT.

This clonotype was recorded once. The chain employs TRBV5-6 and TRBJ2-4; tentatively, D is TRBD1 (5 bases). Germline V gene lookup returns CDR1 SGHDT and CDR2 YYEEEE. The CDR3 has 13 amino acids. V was cut by 4 bases and J by 8 bases, with 13 bases left in between. The CDR3 protein is CASSLVQADIQYF. The DNA of the CDR3 is TGTGCCAGCAGCCTTGTACAGGCCGACATTCAGTACTTC.

This clonotype was counted a few times. V and J are TRBV28 and TRBJ1-1, with a tentative D call TRBD1 (6 bases). This CDR3 has 15 amino acids. Trimming cost V 7 bases and J 3 bases, with 18 bases left between them. Germline-derived CDR1 and CDR2 are MDHEN and SYDVKM. The CDR3 here is CASILRRGWDTEAFF. The CDR3 region has the DNA TGTGCCAGCATCCTTCGCAGGGGTTGGGACACTGAAGCTTTCTTT.

This chain connects TRBV4-1 to TRBJ1-4; 11 bases are shared with TRBD1. Per germline, CDR1 MGHRA and CDR2 YSYEKL. The CDR3 loop spans 15 amino acids. V trimming: 4 bases; J trimming: 8 bases; junction bases outside the gene matches: 6. For the CDR3, the DNA is TGCGCCAGCAGCCGTGGACAGGGGGCGGAAGAAAAACTGTTTTTT. Translated: CASSRGQGAEEKLFF.

The chain couples TRBV15 to TRBJ2-5; the D is unclear. The CDR3 length is 13 residues. Germline assignment: CDR1 LNHNV and CDR2 YYDKDF (reference sequence). V lost 2 bases and J lost 5, with 9 bases in between. CDR3 coding DNA: TGTGCCACCAGCAGACAACGCCTGGAGACCCAGTACTTC. Amino acids: CATSRQRLETQYF.

This sequence joins TRBV10-3 and TRBJ1-1; TRBD1 aligns across 8 bases. V gave up 4 bases and J gave up 3 bases; unmatched junction bases: 4. The CDR3 consists of 14 residues. In germline, CDR1 is ENHRY, CDR2 SYGVKD. The DNA for the CDR3 is TGTGCCATCAGTGCAGGGGGCGCGGACACTGAAGCTTTCTTT. It codes for CAISAGGADTEAFF.

In its sample, this clonotype was seen a few times. V gene TRBV27 combines with J gene TRBJ2-1; possibly TRBD2 for D (5 bases). Trimming left V 2 bases short and J 7 bases short, with 18 bases between. CDR3 size: 16 residues. The germline V gene encodes CDR1 MNHEY and CDR2 SMNVEV (reference sequence). CDR3 sequence: CASSLDSAVGRNEQFF. The CDR3 DNA follows: TGTGCCAGCAGTTTAGATTCAGCGGTCGGCCGTAATGAGCAGTTCTTC.

This clonotype was counted ten times or more. The chain links TRBV19 to TRBJ2-7; D perhaps matches TRBD1 (6 bases). Germline lookup yields CDR1 LNHDA and CDR2 SQIVND (reference sequence). V lost 4 bases and J lost 3, with 10 bases in between. This CDR3 contains 13 residues. For the CDR3, the DNA is TGTGCCAGTAGTACCATGGGACACTACGAGCAGTACTTC. Translated: CASSTMGHYEQYF.